This T cell receptor (beta chain) was sequenced for a study of blood T cell repertoires in COVID-19. The wider study: Sample material is recorded as cDNA or gDNA derived from T cells, B-cell-depleted T cells, or PBMCs.

The CDR3 covers 13 residues. CDR1 and CDR2 from the germline V gene are MGHDK and SYGVNS. The ends were cut back, 5 bases at V and 7 bases at J, with 11 bases in the middle. What the recovered Cohort 3 donors had was two negative PCRs, clearance, or symptom resolution. Original methodology: The authors estimated nucleated cell counts from reference gene primer amplification. Using immunoSEQ multiplex PCR, the repertoire was profiled, and TCRdb retains in-frame clones only, with some absent. V, J and clone size were drawn from that table, and D and trimming were deduced from the DNA. The repertoire holds some 180,000 clones, 85% to 90% seen once, with more than 5.5% in the top ten.

The sequence was obtained from a man aged 40-55 years who had recovered from COVID-19. The chain employs TRBV25-1 and TRBJ2-2; D possibly corresponds to TRBD2 (5 bases). The sequenced sample was PBMCs or T cells enriched from blood (not recorded which). CDR3 region: CASSIEGVGELFF. The CDR3 nucleotides read TGTGCCAGCAGTATTGAGGGCGTCGGGGAGCTGTTTTTT.